This T cell receptor (beta chain) was obtained from a study of regulatory T cells in long-lasting Graves disease. V shed 1 base and J 6 bases; nucleotides not matched to a gene: 9. The germline V gene has CDR1 DFQATT and CDR2 SNEGSKA (reference sequence). This CDR3 has 14 amino acids. Construction of TCR beta libraries relied on iRepertoire HTBI primers and on Arm-PCR targeting CDR3 regions. TCRdb re-analysed the multiplex PCR reads in MiXCR, keeping a single row per CDR3 protein. The table has 550,000 to 700,000 distinct CDR3 sequences, roughly 16% seen once. The sample holds many counts of this clonotype. Sample time point: newly diagnosed GD, antithyroid drugs for less than 3 months. PBMC RNA was the source of the TCR library. This same sample was also part of a study on T cells in Graves' hyperthyroidism and ophthalmopathy.

The gene calls are TRBV20-1 and TRBJ2-7; 7 positions agree with TRBD2. The sample in question was peripheral blood mononuclear cells (PBMCs), obtained at new diagnosis, from a patient treated with antithyroid drugs. The source of this sequence is a man between 18 and 35 years old with Graves disease. For the CDR3, the DNA is TGCAGTGCTAGAGTTTCAGCGGGAACCAGCGAGCAGTACTTC. Translation: CSARVSAGTSEQYF.